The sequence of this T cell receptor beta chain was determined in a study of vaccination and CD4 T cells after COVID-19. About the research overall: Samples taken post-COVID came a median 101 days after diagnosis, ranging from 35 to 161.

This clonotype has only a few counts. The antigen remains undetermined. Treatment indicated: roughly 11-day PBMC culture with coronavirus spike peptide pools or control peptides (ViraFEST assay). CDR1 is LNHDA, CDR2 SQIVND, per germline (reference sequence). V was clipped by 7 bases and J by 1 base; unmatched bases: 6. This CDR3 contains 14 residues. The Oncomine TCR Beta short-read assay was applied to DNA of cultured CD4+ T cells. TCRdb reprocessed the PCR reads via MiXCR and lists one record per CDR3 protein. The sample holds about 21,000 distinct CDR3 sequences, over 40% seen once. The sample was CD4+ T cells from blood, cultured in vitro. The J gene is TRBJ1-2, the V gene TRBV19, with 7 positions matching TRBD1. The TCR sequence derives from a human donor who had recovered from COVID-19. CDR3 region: CASIGTDYNYGYTF. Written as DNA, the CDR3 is TGTGCCAGTATTGGGACAGATTATAACTATGGCTACACCTTC.